This T cell receptor beta chain was sequenced during a study of T-cell memory formation after mild COVID-19. Study-wide results and caveats: A subset of responding clones appeared in pre-infection memory, suggesting cross-reactive memory joined. From day 15 to 85, contracting clones were balanced between CD4 and CD8, whereas later expanders leaned toward CD4+. Of the contracting clones, CD4+ ones lay mainly in CM and EM, and CD8+ ones in EMRA.

This clonotype appeared a few times. The antigen is undetermined. From the 5' RACE reads, TCRdb called clonotypes with MiXCR, one entry per CDR3 protein. The top ten hold roughly 3.9% of the sample, which has about 180,000 distinct CDR3 sequences, about a fifth seen once. The V and J ends lost 4 bases and 3 bases respectively, with 13 bases between them. CDR3 size: 15 residues. Germline CDR1 KGHSH, CDR2 LQKENI. This receptor was obtained from a man in his late teens or twenties who had mild COVID-19 (a few samples of this study predate the infection). Cell type and time point are not known. The sample taken for sequencing was PBMCs or a T cell subset sorted from them (not recorded which). J is TRBJ2-1 and V is TRBV18; D perhaps matches TRBD1 (6 bases). CDR3 residues: CASSQNTGIYNEQFF. DNA for the CDR3: TGTGCCAGCTCACAAAACACAGGGATCTACAATGAGCAGTTCTTC.